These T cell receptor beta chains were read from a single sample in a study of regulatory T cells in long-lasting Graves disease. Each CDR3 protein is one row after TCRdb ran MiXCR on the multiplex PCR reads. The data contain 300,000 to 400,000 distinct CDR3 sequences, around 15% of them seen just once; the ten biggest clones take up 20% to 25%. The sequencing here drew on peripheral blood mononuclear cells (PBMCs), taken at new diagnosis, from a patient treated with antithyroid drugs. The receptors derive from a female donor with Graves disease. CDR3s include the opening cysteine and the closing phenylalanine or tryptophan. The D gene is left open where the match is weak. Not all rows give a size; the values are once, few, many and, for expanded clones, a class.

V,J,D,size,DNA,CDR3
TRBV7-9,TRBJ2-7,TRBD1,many,TGTGCCAGCAGCGCGGGACAGGGGAGGTACGAGCAGTACTTC,CASSAGQGRYEQYF
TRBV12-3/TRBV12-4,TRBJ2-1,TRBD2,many,TGTGCCAGCAATTACGGACTAGCGGAAAACAATGAGCAGTTCTTC,CASNYGLAENNEQFF
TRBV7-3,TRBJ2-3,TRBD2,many,TGTGCCAGCAGCCCTAGCGGATCTAGCACAGATACGCAGTATTTT,CASSPSGSSTDTQYF
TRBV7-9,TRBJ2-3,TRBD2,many,TGTGCCAGCAGCTTAGGGGTAGCGGGGGGGCCAGATACGCAGTATTTT,CASSLGVAGGPDTQYF
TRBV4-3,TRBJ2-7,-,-,TGCGCCAGCAGCCAAGATGGGGGTAGAGAGCAGTACTTC,CASSQDGGREQYF
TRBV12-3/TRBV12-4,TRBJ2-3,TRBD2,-,TGTGCCAGCTTCCTAGCGGGGAATACGCAGTATTTT,CASFLAGNTQYF
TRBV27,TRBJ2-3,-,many,TGTGCCAGCAGTGAGGGGGGCGCAGATACGCAGTATTTT,CASSEGGADTQYF
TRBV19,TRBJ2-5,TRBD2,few,TGTGCCAGTAGTATCGGGAGGCCCCAAGAGACCCAGTACTTC,CASSIGRPQETQYF
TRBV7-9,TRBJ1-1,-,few,TGTGCCAGCAGCTGGGAGCACACTGAAGCTTTCTTT,CASSWEHTEAFF
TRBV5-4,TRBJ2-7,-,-,TGTGCCAGCAGGGTGTGGCAGGGCTACGAGCAGTACTTC,CASRVWQGYEQYF
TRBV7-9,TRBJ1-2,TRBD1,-,TGTGCCAGCAGCTTGACTCGACAGGGGGCGACTTATGGCTACACCTTC,CASSLTRQGATYGYTF
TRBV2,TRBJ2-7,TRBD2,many,TGTGCCACCCAATCGGGACTAGCGGACGAGCAGTACTTC,CATQSGLADEQYF
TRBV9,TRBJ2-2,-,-,TGTGCCAGCAGGTCAAACCCGACACTTCCGAACACCGGGGAGCTGTTTTTT,CASRSNPTLPNTGELFF
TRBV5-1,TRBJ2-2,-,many,TGCGCCAGCAGCTCGACAGCTTCGAACACCGGGGAGCTGTTTTTT,CASSSTASNTGELFF
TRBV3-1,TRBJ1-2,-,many,TGTGCCAGCAGCCAGTGGAGAAGTGAAGTCTATGGCTACACCTTC,CASSQWRSEVYGYTF
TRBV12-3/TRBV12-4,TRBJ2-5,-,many,TGTGCCAGCAGTTTTTCTACAGAGTACCAAGAGACCCAGTACTTC,CASSFSTEYQETQYF
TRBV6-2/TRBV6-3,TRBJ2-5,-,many,TGTGCCAGCAGTTACCGCGGGTGGGAGACCCAGTACTTC,CASSYRGWETQYF
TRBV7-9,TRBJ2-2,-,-,TGTGCCAGCAGCCACACAGGGAGGGGGAACACCGGGGAGCTGTTTTTT,CASSHTGRGNTGELFF
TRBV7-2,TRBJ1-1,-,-,TGTGCCAGCAGCTTAGACCCCCGCGGTTATGACCTGAACACTGAAGCTTTCTTT,CASSLDPRGYDLNTEAFF
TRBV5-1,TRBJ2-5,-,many,TGCGCCAGCTCTGACTACTACCAAGAGACCCAGTACTTC,CASSDYYQETQYF
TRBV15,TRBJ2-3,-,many,TGTGCCACCAGGGGTGGGATCCAAAACACAGATACGCAGTATTTT,CATRGGIQNTDTQYF
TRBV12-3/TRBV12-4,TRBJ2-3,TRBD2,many,TGTGCCAGCAGCCGGACTAGCGGGGGGGCCCAGTATTTT,CASSRTSGGAQYF
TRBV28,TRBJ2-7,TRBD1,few,TGTGCCAGCAGGAGGGGACAGGCCTACGAGCAGTACTTC,CASRRGQAYEQYF
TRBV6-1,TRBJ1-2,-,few,TGTGCCAGCAGTCGAACACGGAGCTATGGCTACACCTTC,CASSRTRSYGYTF
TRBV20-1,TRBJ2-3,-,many,TGCAGTGCTAGAGACCGGGTCTTTAGCACAGATACGCAGTATTTT,CSARDRVFSTDTQYF
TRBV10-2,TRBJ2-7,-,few,TGCGCCAGCAGGGATAACTCCTACGAGCAGTACTTC,CASRDNSYEQYF
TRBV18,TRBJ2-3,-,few,TGTGCCAGCTCCCCGGTGGCAGTTGAAGATACGCAGTATTTT,CASSPVAVEDTQYF
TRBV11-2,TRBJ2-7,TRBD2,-,TGTGCCAGTAGTCCCCGGACTAGGACGGGCGAGCAGTACTTC,CASSPRTRTGEQYF
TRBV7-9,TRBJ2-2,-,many,TGTGCCAGCAGCTCAAGGGGCACCGGGGAGCTGTTTTTT,CASSSRGTGELFF
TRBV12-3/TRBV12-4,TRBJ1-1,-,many,TGTGCCAGCGCAATAGGACATATGAACACTGAAGCTTTCTTT,CASAIGHMNTEAFF
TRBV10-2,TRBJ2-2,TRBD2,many,TGCGCCAGCAGTGAGTCGGCGGGGGTGAACACCGGGGAGCTGTTTTTT,CASSESAGVNTGELFF
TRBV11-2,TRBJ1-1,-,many,TGTGCCAGCAGCAAAGGGGCACAGGGGAACACTGAAGCTTTCTTT,CASSKGAQGNTEAFF
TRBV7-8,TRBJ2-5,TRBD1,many,TGTGCCAGCAGCTTACTCGGGACAGTTGAGCAAGAGACCCAGTACTTC,CASSLLGTVEQETQYF
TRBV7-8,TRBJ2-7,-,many,TGTGCCAGCAGCTTAGGTGGGGCTGCCTACGAGCAGTACTTC,CASSLGGAAYEQYF
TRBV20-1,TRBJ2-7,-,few,TGCAGTGCTTCCGATCCCCGGGGCGGGGTCTCTTCGTACGAGCAGTACTTC,CSASDPRGGVSSYEQYF
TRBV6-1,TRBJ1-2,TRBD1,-,TGTGCCAGCACCACGGACAGGCTTAGAGGGGGCTACACCTTC,CASTTDRLRGGYTF
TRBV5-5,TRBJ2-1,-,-,TGTGCCAGCAGCTCCGGAGGGTTTGGGGGAGCAGGCTACAATGAGCAGTTCTTC,CASSSGGFGGAGYNEQFF
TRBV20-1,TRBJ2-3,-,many,TGCAGTGCTCCCTTAGGCACAGATACGCAGTATTTT,CSAPLGTDTQYF
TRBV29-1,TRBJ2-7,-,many,TGCAGCGACTATAATCGGGCCTACGAGCAGTACTTC,CSDYNRAYEQYF
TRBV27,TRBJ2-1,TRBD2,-,TGTGCCAGCAGGCCTGGAATAGCGGGGGTCTACAATGAGCAGTTCTTC,CASRPGIAGVYNEQFF